The source of this T cell receptor (beta chain) is a study of T cell repertoires in cytomegalovirus infection. Study context: Public TCR beta signature analysis indicated the presence of both CMV infection and matching HLA type. Overall study results and limits: What dominated the ex vivo response were HLA-C-restricted CMV-specific TCR beta clonotypes.

This clonotype was recorded many times. Its target is unknown. V was clipped by 9 bases and J by 4 bases; unmatched bases: 13. CDR1 SGHTA and CDR2 FQGNSA come from the germline V gene. The CDR3 extends over 15 amino acids. TCRdb processed the reads anew with MiXCR; each CDR3 protein has one entry. This table has about 920,000 distinct CDR3 sequences, roughly 30% appearing once. The sequence came from a human donor in good health (CMV status not recorded). Some clones in this sample may be carry-over from other donors' samples. The sequenced sample was cultured CD8+ T cells from PBMCs, obtained from culture after CMV antigen stimulation. The chain combines TRBV7-2 with TRBJ2-7; 9 positions match TRBD2. CDR3 amino acids: CARGAAGGPSYEQYF. The CDR3 DNA reads TGTGCCAGAGGGGCGGCGGGGGGGCCTAGTTACGAGCAGTACTTC.